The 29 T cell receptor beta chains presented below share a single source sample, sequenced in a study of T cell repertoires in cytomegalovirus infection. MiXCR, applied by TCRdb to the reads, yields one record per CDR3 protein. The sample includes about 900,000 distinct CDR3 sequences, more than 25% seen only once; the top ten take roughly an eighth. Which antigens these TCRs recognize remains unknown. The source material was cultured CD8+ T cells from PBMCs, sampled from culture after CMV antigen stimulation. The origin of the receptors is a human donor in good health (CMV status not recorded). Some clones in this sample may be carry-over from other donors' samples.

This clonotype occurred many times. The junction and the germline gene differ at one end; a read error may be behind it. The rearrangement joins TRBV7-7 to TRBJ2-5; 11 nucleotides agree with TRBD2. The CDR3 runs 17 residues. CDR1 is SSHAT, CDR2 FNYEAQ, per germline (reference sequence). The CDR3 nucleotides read TGTGCTAGCAGCTTGCGGCTAGCGGGGGGCCCGCAAGAGACCCAGTACTTC. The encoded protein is CASSLRLAGGPQETQYF.

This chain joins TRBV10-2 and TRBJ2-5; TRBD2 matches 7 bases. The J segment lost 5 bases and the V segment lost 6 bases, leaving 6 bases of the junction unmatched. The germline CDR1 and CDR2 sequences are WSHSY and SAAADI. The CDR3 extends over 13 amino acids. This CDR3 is CASSGGRHETQYF. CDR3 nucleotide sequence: TGCGCCAGCAGCGGGGGGAGGCATGAGACCCAGTACTTC.

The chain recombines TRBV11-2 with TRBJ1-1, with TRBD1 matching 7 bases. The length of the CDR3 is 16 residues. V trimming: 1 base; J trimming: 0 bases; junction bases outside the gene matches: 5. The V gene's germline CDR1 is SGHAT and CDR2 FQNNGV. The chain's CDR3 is CASSLVGQTMNTEAFF. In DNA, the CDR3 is TGTGCCAGCAGCTTAGTGGGACAGACTATGAACACTGAAGCTTTCTTT.

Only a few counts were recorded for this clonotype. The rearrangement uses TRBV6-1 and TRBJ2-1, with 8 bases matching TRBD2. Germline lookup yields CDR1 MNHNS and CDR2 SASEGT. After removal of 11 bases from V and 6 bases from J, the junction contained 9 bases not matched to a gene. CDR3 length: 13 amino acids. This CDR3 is CAGGSGAFNEQFF. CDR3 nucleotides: TGTGCCGGGGGTAGCGGGGCATTCAATGAGCAGTTCTTC.

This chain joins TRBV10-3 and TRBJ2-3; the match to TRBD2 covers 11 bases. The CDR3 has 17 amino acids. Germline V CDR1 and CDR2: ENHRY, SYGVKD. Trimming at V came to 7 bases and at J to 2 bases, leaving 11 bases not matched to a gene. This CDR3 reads CAIKATSGALPTDTQYF. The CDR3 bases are TGTGCCATCAAGGCGACTAGCGGGGCGCTCCCCACAGATACGCAGTATTTT.

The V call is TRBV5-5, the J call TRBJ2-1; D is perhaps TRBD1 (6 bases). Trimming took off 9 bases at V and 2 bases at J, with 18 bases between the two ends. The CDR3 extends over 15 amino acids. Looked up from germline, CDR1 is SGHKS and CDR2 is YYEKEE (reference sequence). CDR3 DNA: TGTGCCATTTCGCCAGGGACAAGTACCTACAATGAGCAGTTCTTC. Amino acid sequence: CAISPGTSTYNEQFF.

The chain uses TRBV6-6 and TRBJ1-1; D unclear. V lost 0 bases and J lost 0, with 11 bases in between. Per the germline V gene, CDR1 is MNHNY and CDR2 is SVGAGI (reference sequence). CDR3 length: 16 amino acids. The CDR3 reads CASSYSPQSMNTEAFF. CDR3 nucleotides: TGTGCCAGCAGTTACTCTCCGCAGTCCATGAACACTGAAGCTTTCTTT.

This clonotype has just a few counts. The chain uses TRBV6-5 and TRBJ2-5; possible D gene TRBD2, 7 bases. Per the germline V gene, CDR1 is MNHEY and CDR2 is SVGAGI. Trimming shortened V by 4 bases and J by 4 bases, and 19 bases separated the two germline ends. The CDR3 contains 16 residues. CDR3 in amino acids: CASSFPLGGAAETQYF. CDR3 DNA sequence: TGTGCCAGCAGTTTTCCCCTAGGGGGGGCCGCAGAGACCCAGTACTTC.

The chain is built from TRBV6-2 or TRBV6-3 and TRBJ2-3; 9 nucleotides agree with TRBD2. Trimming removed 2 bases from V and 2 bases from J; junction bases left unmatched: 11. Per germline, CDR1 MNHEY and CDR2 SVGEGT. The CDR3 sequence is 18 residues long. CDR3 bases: TGTGCCAGCAGTTACCCCAACAAACCGGGACTAGCCACAGATACGCAGTATTTT. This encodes CASSYPNKPGLATDTQYF.

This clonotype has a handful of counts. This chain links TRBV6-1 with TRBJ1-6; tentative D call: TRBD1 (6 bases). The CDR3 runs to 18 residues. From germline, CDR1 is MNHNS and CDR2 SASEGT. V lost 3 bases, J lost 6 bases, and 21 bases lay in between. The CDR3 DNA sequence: TGTGCCAGCAGTGAGTGGACAGCTAAGTTTTCTCTTAATTCACCCCTCCACTTT. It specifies CASSEWTAKFSLNSPLHF.

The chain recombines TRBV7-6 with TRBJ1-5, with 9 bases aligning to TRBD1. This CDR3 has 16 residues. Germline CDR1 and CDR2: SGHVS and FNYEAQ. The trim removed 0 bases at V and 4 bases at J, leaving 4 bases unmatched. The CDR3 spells CASSLAVGQGNQPQHF. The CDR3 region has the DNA TGTGCCAGCAGCTTAGCGGTTGGACAGGGGAATCAGCCCCAGCATTTT.

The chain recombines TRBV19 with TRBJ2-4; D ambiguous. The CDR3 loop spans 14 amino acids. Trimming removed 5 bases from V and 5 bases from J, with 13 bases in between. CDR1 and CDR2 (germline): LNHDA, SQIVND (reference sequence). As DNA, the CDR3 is TGTGCCAGTAGTGCCTTCAAAGGAGAAAACATTCAGTACTTC. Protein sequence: CASSAFKGENIQYF. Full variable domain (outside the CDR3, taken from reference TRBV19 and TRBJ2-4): DGGITQSPKYLFRKEGQNVTLSCEQNLNHDAMYWYRQDPGQGLRLIYYSQIVNDFQKGDIAEGYSVSREKKESFPLTVTSAQKNPTAFYLCASSAFKGENIQYFGAGTRLSVL.

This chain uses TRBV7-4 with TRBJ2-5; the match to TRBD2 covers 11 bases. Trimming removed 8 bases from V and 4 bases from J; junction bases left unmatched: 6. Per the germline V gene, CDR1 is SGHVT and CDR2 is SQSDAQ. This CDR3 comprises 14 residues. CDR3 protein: CASAHTSGGETQYF. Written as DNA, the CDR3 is TGTGCCAGCGCTCATACTAGCGGGGGAGAGACCCAGTACTTC.

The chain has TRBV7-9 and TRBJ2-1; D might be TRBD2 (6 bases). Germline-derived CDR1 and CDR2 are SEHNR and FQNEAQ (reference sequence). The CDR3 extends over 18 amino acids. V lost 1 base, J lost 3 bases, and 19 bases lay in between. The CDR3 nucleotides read TGTGCCAGCAGCTTAGGTCCGGGTGGGGGGAACTACTACAATGAGCAGTTCTTC. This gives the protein CASSLGPGGGNYYNEQFF.

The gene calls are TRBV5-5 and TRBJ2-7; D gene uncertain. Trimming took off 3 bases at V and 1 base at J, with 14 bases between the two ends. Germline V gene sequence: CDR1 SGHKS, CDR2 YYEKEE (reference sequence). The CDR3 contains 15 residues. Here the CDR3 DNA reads TGTGCCAGCAGCTGGCTCGGAACCCCGTCCTACGAGCAGTACTTC. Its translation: CASSWLGTPSYEQYF.

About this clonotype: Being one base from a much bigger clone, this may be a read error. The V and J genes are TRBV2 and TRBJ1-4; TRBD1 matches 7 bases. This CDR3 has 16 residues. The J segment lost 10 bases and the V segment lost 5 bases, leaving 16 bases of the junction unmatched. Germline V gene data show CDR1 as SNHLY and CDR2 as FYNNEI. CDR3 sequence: CASSSTTGAGRRKLFF. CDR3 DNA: TGTGCCAGCAGTTCAACTACAGGGGCTGGGAGAAGAAAACTGTTTTTT.

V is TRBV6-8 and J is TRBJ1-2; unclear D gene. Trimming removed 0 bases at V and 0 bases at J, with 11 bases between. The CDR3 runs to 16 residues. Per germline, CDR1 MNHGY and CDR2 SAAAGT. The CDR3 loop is CASSYSGFRANYGYTF. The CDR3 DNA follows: TGTGCCAGCAGTTACTCGGGATTCAGAGCTAACTATGGCTACACCTTC.

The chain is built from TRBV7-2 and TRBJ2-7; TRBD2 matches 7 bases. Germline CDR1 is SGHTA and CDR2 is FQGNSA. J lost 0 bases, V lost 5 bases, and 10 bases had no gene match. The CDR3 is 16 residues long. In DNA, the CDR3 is TGTGCCAGCAGCCGACCCAGCGGGGCGAGCTCCTACGAGCAGTACTTC. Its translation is CASSRPSGASSYEQYF.

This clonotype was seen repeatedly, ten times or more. In DNA, the CDR3 is TGTGCCAGCAGTTACCTGCAGGGGAACACCGGGGAGCTGTTTTTT. Translation: CASSYLQGNTGELFF. This chain connects TRBV6-2 or TRBV6-3 to TRBJ2-2; tentatively, D is TRBD1 (5 bases). V dropped 2 bases and J dropped 1 base, with 8 bases sitting between them. Germline V gives CDR1 MNHEY, CDR2 SVGEGT. This CDR3 is 15 amino acids long.

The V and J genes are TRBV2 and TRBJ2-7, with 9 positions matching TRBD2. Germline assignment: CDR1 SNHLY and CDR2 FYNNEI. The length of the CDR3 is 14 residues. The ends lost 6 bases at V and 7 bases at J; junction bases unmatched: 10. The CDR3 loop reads CASRSSGAVREQYF. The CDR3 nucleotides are TGTGCCAGCAGATCTAGCGGGGCCGTTCGGGAGCAGTACTTC.

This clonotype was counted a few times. DNA for the CDR3: TGTGCCAGCACCAGACAGGGGTTCACCGGGGAGCTGTTTTTT. Translation: CASTRQGFTGELFF. This sequence joins TRBV6-5 and TRBJ2-2, with 8 bases fitting TRBD1. CDR3 length equals 14 residues. Germline V lookup: CDR1 MNHEY, CDR2 SVGAGI. V gave up 7 bases and J gave up 4 bases; unmatched junction bases: 5.

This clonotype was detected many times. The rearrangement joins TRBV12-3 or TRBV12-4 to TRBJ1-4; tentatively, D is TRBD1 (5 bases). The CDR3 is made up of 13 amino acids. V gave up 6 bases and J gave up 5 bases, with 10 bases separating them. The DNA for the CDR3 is TGTGCCAGCAGCGCCGGGGACAATGAAAAACTGTTTTTT. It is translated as CASSAGDNEKLFF.

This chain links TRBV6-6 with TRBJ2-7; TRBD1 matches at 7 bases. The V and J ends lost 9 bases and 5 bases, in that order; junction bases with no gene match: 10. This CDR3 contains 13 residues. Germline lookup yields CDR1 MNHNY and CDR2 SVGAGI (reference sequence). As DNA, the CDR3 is TGTGCCAGTCAGAGGGGGCGCATCGACGAGCAGTACTTC. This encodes CASQRGRIDEQYF.

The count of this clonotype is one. The CDR3 loop is CASSSFEWGAGNEQFF. In DNA, the CDR3 is TGTGCCAGCAGTTCCTTTGAGTGGGGAGCCGGGAATGAGCAGTTCTTC. V gene TRBV12-3 or TRBV12-4 combines with J gene TRBJ2-1; D perhaps matches TRBD2 (5 bases). The CDR3 spans 16 residues. Between the trimmed V and J ends, which lost 4 bases and 7 bases, there was a span of 20 bases.

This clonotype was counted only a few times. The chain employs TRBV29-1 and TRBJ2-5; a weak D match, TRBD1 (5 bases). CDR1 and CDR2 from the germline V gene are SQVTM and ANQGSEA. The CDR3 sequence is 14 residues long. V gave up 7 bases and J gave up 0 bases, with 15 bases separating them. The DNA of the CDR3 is TGCAGCGCGGAAGGGGCCGCGTACCAAGAGACCCAGTACTTC. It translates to CSAEGAAYQETQYF.

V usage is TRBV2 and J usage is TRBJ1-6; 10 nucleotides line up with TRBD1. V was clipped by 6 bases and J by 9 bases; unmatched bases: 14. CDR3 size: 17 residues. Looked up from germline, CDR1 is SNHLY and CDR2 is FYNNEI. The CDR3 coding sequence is TGTGCCAGCAGCGGGACAGGGGCTCTCATGAAGGGTTCACCCCTCCACTTT. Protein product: CASSGTGALMKGSPLHF.

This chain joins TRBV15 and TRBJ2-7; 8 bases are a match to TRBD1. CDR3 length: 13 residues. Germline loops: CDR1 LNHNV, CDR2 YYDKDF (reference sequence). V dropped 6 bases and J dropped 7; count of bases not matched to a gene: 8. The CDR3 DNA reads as TGTGCCACCAGTCAGACAGGGGATTGGGAGCAGTACTTC. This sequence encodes CATSQTGDWEQYF.

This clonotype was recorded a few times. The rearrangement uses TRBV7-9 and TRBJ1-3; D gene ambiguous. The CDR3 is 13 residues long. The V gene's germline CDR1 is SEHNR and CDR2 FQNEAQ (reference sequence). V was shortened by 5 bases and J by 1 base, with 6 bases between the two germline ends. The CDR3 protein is CASSASSGNTIYF. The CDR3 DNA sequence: TGTGCCAGCAGCGCGTCTTCTGGAAACACCATATATTTT.

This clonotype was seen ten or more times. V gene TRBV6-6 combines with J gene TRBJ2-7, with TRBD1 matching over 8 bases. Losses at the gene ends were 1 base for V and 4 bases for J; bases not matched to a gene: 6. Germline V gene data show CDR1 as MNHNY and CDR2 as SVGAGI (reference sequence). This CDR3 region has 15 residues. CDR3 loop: CASSYLPQGAYEQYF. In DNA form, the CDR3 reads TGTGCCAGCAGTTACTTGCCGCAGGGGGCGTACGAGCAGTACTTC.